This passage covers 8 T cell receptor beta chains from one sample sequenced in a study of post-analysis software for immune sequencing data. These receptors have no known antigen. General study points: There were a few TRBV segments more frequent in patients than controls, and TRBV5-6, TRBV5-1 and TRBV20-1 were among them.

Unique-molecular-identifier-tagged TCR beta cDNA libraries were used. TCRdb redid the calling of the PCR reads with MiXCR, one entry per CDR3 protein. The sample lists about 540,000 distinct CDR3 sequences, under 40% occurring once. Sequencing used blood. The source is a girl under 18 with multiple sclerosis.

The sample holds a few counts of this clonotype. The V gene is TRBV20-1, the J gene TRBJ2-6; the D is unclear. Germline CDR1 reads DFQATT; CDR2 reads SNEGSKA (reference sequence). Trimming cost V 2 bases and J 0 bases, with 5 bases left between them. The CDR3 sequence is 14 residues long. The CDR3 DNA is TGCAGTGCTAGACCGCGCTCTGGGGCCAACGTCCTGACTTTC. Protein product: CSARPRSGANVLTF.

The sample holds a few counts of this clonotype. The chain employs TRBV27 and TRBJ2-6; tentative D call: TRBD1 (5 bases). Between the trimmed V and J ends, which lost 3 bases and 0 bases, there was a span of 15 bases. Germline lookup yields CDR1 MNHEY and CDR2 SMNVEV (reference sequence). The CDR3 has 18 residues. The CDR3 region is CASSFQAGWFSGANVLTF. The DNA for the CDR3 is TGTGCCAGCAGTTTCCAGGCAGGGTGGTTCTCTGGGGCCAACGTCCTGACTTTC.

A note on this clonotype: Mismatch with germline at one junction end may stem from a read error. The chain combines TRBV11-1 with TRBJ2-5, with 7 bases lining up with TRBD1. Germline V CDR1 and CDR2: SGHAT, FQDESV (reference sequence). CDR3 length: 16 residues. The CDR3 sequence is CAGSPADRLHQETQYF. In DNA, the CDR3 is TGTGCCGGCAGCCCCGCGGACAGGCTGCATCAAGAGACCCAGTACTTC.

This clonotype has more than one count but fewer than ten. J is TRBJ2-7 and V is TRBV20-1, with D perhaps matching TRBD1 (6 bases). Germline lookup yields CDR1 DFQATT and CDR2 SNEGSKA (reference sequence). The CDR3 is 14 residues long. Trimming cost V 5 bases and J 2 bases, with 16 bases left between them. The CDR3: CSAPDRNYTYEQYF. The CDR3 DNA sequence: TGCAGTGCTCCTGACAGGAACTATACCTACGAGCAGTACTTC.

The genes are TRBV10-3 and TRBJ2-2, with D perhaps matching TRBD1 (6 bases). The germline V gene encodes CDR1 ENHRY and CDR2 SYGVKD. Trimming removed 4 bases from V and 4 bases from J, with 13 bases in between. The CDR3 runs to 15 residues. CDR3 sequence: CAISVPGAATGELFF. The CDR3 bases are TGTGCCATCAGTGTACCAGGGGCTGCCACCGGGGAGCTGTTTTTT.

V gene TRBV11-3 combines with J gene TRBJ2-3; no firm D call. CDR3 size: 13 residues. Trimming shortened V by 0 bases and J by 4 bases, and 5 bases separated the two germline ends. Germline CDR1 SGHNT, CDR2 YENEEA. The CDR3 DNA reads TGTGCCAGCAGCTTAGATGGATCAGATACGCAGTATTTT. It is translated as CASSLDGSDTQYF.

The chain links TRBV7-3 to TRBJ2-3; 9 positions match TRBD2. This CDR3 has 15 amino acids. CDR1 is SGHTA and CDR2 is FQGTGA in the germline V gene. With 6 bases clipped from V and 0 bases from J, the junction kept 4 bases outside the gene matches. CDR3 protein: CASSSSGASTDTQYF. The CDR3 coding sequence is TGTGCCAGCAGTTCTAGCGGGGCTAGCACAGATACGCAGTATTTT.

This clonotype has only a few counts. V usage is TRBV12-5 and J usage is TRBJ2-5; maybe TRBD1 (6 bases). Deletions cut 1 base from V and 3 bases from J, with 15 bases between. Germline V gene sequence: CDR1 LGHNT, CDR2 FRNRAP. This CDR3 has 16 amino acids. The DNA of the CDR3 is TGTGCTAGTGGTTTGGCCTCTCCGACAGGCGAAGAGACCCAGTACTTC. Translation gives CASGLASPTGEETQYF.